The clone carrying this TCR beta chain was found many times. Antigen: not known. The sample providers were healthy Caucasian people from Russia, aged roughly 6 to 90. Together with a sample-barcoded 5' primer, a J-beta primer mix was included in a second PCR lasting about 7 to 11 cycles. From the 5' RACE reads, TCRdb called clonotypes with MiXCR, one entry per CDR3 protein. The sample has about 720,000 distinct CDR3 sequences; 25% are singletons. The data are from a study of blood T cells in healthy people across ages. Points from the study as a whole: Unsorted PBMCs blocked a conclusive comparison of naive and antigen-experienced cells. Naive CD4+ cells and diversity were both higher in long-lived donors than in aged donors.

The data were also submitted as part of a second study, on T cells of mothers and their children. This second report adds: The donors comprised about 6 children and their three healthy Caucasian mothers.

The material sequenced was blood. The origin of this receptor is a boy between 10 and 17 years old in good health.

The CDR3 region is CSARETQQETQYF. DNA of the CDR3: TGCAGTGCTAGAGAGACCCAACAAGAGACCCAGTACTTC. The rearrangement uses TRBV20-1 and TRBJ2-5; D remains ambiguous. V was trimmed by 0 bases and J by 2 bases, leaving 7 bases between them. The CDR3 sequence is 13 residues long. Germline V gene data show CDR1 as DFQATT and CDR2 as SNEGSKA (reference sequence).